This T cell receptor (beta chain) was profiled in a study of T cell responses to AZD1222 COVID-19 vaccine. Findings and limits, study-wide: Repertoires were obtained solely post-peak T cell response.

Sequenced by immunoSEQ multiplex PCR; TCRdb stores in-frame clones only, minus some. Seen here are 140,000 to 150,000 clones, roughly nine tenths observed once, and the top ten hold about 1.5%. Concerning this clone itself: Antigen specificity is unknown.

Germline-derived CDR1 and CDR2 are SGHRS and YFSETQ. V shed 2 bases and J shed 6 bases, with 14 bases lying between them. The CDR3 is 14 residues long. V is TRBV5-1 and J is TRBJ1-2; D remains ambiguous. The sequences come from peripheral blood, collected on day 0 of AZD1222 vaccination. The TCR originated in an adult in good health. CDR3 nucleotide sequence: TGCGCCAGCAGCTTTTTTGGGGTTGGGGATGGCTACACCTTC. It translates to CASSFFGVGDGYTF.